The text below deals with one T cell receptor (beta chain). Trimming cost V 6 bases and J 4 bases; bases outside gene matches: 15. This CDR3 comprises 16 residues. The germline V gene has CDR1 SGHVS and CDR2 FQNEAQ. These data belong to a study of blood T cell repertoires in COVID-19. The method was immunoSEQ multiplex PCR; TCRdb's version includes in-frame clones alone and lacks a portion of them. The sample lists hundreds of thousands of clones, 80% to 90% seen once, with approximately 6.1% in the top ten. The material sequenced was peripheral blood. The TCR originated in a man aged 80 or over with acute or convalescent COVID-19. The chain employs TRBV7-8 and TRBJ2-7, with 7 bases aligning to TRBD1. Here the CDR3 reads CASSMSTGSSGYEQYV. CDR3 DNA: TGTGCCAGCAGTATGTCGACAGGGTCGTCTGGGTACGAGCAGTACGTC.